The clone carrying this TCR beta chain came up many times. The ends were cut back, 1 base at V and 1 base at J, with 7 bases in the middle. Germline assignment: CDR1 SGHAT and CDR2 FQNNGV. The CDR3 spans 14 residues. This sample is part of a study of T-cell reconstitution after alpha-beta-depleted transplantation in children. It was with unique molecular identifiers that the TCRbeta library was prepared. TCRdb reanalysed the PCR reads using MiXCR and keeps one entry per CDR3 protein. The sample includes roughly 200,000 distinct CDR3 sequences, about a tenth of them seen just once. Sequenced material: PBMCs from the stem cell graft donor, taken from the stem cell graft. The TCR comes from a human donor who donated a stem cell graft to a child with acute lymphoblastic leukemia. The genes are TRBV11-2 and TRBJ1-2, with D hard to call. CDR3 region: CASSLVGVNYGYTF. CDR3 DNA sequence: TGTGCCAGCAGCTTAGTTGGTGTTAACTATGGCTACACCTTC.